This T cell receptor beta chain is drawn from a study of metastatic and nonmetastatic thyroid tumors. Turning to the study itself: Repertoire comparison spanned blood and tumor or nodule tissue of malignant and benign thyroid patients.

V was trimmed by 3 bases and J by 2 bases, leaving 14 bases between them. Germline V gene lookup returns CDR1 SGHRS and CDR2 YFSETQ. The length of the CDR3 is 15 residues. Authors' processing steps: The authors used CDR3 differences across clinicopathological groups to build a distant-metastasis classifier for papillary thyroid cancer. TCRdb used MiXCR to call clones anew from the PCR reads. None of the V and J calls come from the authors' own analysis; TCRdb made them. The sample records around 34,000 clones, around 19% being singletons. This clone occurred many times. What it binds is unknown. Each patient came to thyroid surgery without any prior treatment (of any kind). Study-wide results and limits: Benign nodules reportedly had significantly lower TCR beta diversity than malignant thyroid tumors in blood and tumor.

The J gene is TRBJ1-2, the V gene TRBV5-1; D unresolved. The sequence was collected from a female donor with papillary thyroid cancer or a benign thyroid nodule (not recorded which). Some clones in this sample may be carry-over from other donors' samples. The sample taken for sequencing was blood. The DNA of the CDR3 is TGCGCCAGCAGCTCTTTGGGAGGAGAAAACTATGGCTACACCTTC. The encoded protein is CASSSLGGENYGYTF.